What follows describes a single TCR beta chain. Antigen specificity is unknown. Several immunoSEQ 96-well plates shared each subset's DNA, each plate a replicate. As handled by the study authors: ImmunoSEQ output held junction-only sequences without quality scores, so filtering differed. Sequencing was performed with immunoSEQ multiplex PCR; in TCRdb, only in-frame clones are kept and a portion is missing. That table is the source of V, J and clone size, and D and trimming were worked out from the DNA. Among under 2,500,000 clones, approximately 96% were seen once, and the ten largest hold 0.13%. The entry originates in a study of shared clonotypes between healthy human individuals. Study-level findings and limits: A handful of donors had 5% to 6.5% of their naive CD4 clonotypes in common. There were few donors, and this limited the genetic and exposure-history diversity represented.

There are 16 residues in the CDR3. Germline lookup yields CDR1 GTSNPN and CDR2 SVGIG (reference sequence). The V end was cut by 0 bases, the J end by 1 base, with 15 bases between. The chain joins TRBV30 to TRBJ1-1, with no clear D. This receptor was obtained from a man younger than 30 in good health. The sequencing input was naive CD4+ T cells sorted from blood. The subset was: CD45RA+ positively selected. Written as DNA, the CDR3 is TGTGCCTGGAGTGTAAGGCAGACGGGGAGGAACACTGAAGCTTTCTTT. The encoded protein is CAWSVRQTGRNTEAFF.